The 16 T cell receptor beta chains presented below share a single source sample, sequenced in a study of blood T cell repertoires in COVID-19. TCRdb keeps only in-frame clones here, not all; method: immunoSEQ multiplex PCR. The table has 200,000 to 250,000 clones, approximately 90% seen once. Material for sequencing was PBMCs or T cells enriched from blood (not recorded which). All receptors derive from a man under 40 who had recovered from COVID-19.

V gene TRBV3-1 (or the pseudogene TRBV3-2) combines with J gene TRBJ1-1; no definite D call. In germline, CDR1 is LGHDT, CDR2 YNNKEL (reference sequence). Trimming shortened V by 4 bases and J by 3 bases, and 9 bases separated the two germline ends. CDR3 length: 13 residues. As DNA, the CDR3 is TGTGCCAGCAGCCGACGGAGGGACACTGAAGCTTTCTTT. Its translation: CASSRRRDTEAFF.

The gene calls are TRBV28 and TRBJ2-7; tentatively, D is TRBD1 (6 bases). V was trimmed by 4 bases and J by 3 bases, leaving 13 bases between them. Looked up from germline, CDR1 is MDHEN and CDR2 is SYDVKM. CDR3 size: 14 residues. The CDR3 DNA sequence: TGTGCCAGCAGTTACAGGGTCTGGCGCTACGAGCAGTACTTC. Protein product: CASSYRVWRYEQYF.

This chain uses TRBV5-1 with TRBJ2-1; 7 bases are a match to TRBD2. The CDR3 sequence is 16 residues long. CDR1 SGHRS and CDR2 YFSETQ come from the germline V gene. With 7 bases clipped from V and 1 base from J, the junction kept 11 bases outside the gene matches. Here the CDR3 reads CASGSTSVLSYNEQFF. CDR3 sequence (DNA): TGCGCCAGCGGGTCCACTAGCGTTTTATCCTACAATGAGCAGTTCTTC. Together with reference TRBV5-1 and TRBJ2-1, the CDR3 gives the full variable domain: KAGVTQTPRYLIKTRGQQVTLSCSPISGHRSVSWYQQTPGQGLQFLFEYFSETQRNKGNFPGRFSGRQFSNSRSEMNVSTLELGDSALYLCASGSTSVLSYNEQFFGPGTRLTVL.

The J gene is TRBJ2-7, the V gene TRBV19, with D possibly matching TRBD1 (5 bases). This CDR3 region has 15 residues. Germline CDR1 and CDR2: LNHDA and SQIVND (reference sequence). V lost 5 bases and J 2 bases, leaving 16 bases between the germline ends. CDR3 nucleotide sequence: TGTGCCAGTAGTCCCTGGACAAGCAAAACCTACGAGCAGTACTTC. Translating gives CASSPWTSKTYEQYF.

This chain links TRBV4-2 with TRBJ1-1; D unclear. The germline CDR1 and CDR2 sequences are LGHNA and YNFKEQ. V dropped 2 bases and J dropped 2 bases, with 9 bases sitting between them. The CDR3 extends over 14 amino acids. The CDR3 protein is CASSQRTKNTEAFF. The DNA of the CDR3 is TGTGCCAGCAGCCAAAGGACTAAAAACACTGAAGCTTTCTTT.

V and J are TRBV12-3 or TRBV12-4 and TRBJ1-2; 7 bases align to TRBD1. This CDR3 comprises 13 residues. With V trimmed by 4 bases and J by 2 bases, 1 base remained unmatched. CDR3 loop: CASSSTGNYGYTF. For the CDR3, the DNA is TGTGCCAGCAGTTCGACAGGGAACTATGGCTACACCTTC.

The CDR3, as DNA: TGTGCCAGCAGTTCACAGACAGGGTTGAGCGAGCAGTACTTC. Translation: CASSSQTGLSEQYF. V and J are TRBV28 and TRBJ2-7; 7 bases align to TRBD1. From germline, CDR1 is MDHEN and CDR2 SYDVKM. This CDR3 has 14 residues. The ends lost 4 bases at V and 6 bases at J; junction bases unmatched: 9. Full variable domain (rest looked up from reference TRBV28 and TRBJ2-7): DVKVTQSSRYLVKRTGEKVFLECVQDMDHENMFWYRQDPGLGLRLIYFSYDVKMKEKGDIPEGYSVSREKKERFSLILESASTNQTSMYLCASSSQTGLSEQYFGPGTRLTVT.

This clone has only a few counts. The CDR3 DNA is TGTGCCAGCAGTCAAAAGACTGGTAATTCACCCCTCCACTTT. As protein: CASSQKTGNSPLHF. The chain couples TRBV6-5 to TRBJ1-6; no definite D call. There are 14 residues in the CDR3. The germline V and J ends were trimmed by 5 bases and 6 bases, with 11 bases remaining between them. Looked up from germline, CDR1 is MNHEY and CDR2 is SVGAGI.

The CDR3, as DNA: TGTGCCAGCTCATCCGGGACAGGTGGGAATGAAGCTTTCTTT. Encoded protein: CASSSGTGGNEAFF. This chain uses TRBV18 with TRBJ1-1; 8 bases line up with TRBD1. The V segment lost 5 bases and the J segment 7 bases; nucleotides outside the gene matches: 9. Germline V gives CDR1 KGHSH, CDR2 LQKENI. The CDR3 contains 14 residues.

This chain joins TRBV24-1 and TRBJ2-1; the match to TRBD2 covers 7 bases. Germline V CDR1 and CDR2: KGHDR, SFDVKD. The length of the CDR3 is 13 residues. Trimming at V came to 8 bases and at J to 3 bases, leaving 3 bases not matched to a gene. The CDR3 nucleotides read TGTGCCACCATGGTAGCGGGCTACAATGAGCAGTTCTTC. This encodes CATMVAGYNEQFF.

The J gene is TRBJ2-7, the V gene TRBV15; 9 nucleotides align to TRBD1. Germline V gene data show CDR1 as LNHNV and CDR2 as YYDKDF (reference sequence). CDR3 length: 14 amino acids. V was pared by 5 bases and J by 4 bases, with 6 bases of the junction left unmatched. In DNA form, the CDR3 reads TGTGCCACCAGCCTGGACAGGGGACTATACGAGCAGTACTTC. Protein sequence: CATSLDRGLYEQYF.

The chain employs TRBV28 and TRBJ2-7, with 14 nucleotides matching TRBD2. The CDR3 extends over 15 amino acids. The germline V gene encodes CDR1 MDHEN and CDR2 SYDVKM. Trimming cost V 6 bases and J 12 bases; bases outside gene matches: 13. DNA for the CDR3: TGTGCCAGCAGCGCGAATGCCGGGACTAGCGGGAGAGGGTACTTC. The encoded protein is CASSANAGTSGRGYF.

This chain's CDR3 is CAWSRETRGYTF. As DNA, the CDR3 is TGTGCCTGGAGCCGGGAAACCCGAGGCTACACCTTC. The V call is TRBV30, the J call TRBJ1-2; no reliable D call. The CDR3 runs 12 residues. Trimming stripped 3 bases from V and 8 bases from J, with 13 bases between. From germline, CDR1 is GTSNPN and CDR2 SVGIG (reference sequence).

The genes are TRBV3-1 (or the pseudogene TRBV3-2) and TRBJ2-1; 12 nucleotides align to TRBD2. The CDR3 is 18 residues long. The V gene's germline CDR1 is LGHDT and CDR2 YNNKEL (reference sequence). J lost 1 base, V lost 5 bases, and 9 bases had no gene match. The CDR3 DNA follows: TGTGCCAGCAGCGCTAGCGGGGGGGCTATTAGTTCCTACAATGAGCAGTTCTTC. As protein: CASSASGGAISSYNEQFF.

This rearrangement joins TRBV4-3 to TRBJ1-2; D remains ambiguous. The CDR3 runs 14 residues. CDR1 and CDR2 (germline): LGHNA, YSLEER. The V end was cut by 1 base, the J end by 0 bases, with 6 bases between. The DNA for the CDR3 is TGCGCCAGCAGCCAAGGCGAGTCTAACTATGGCTACACCTTC. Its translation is CASSQGESNYGYTF.

The CDR3 DNA reads as TGTGCCAGCAGCCCGAGGACAGGACAGTCCCTAGAGCAGTACTTC. Its translation is CASSPRTGQSLEQYF. This chain uses TRBV7-2 with TRBJ2-7, with 7 nucleotides matching TRBD1. The CDR3 length is 15 residues. Germline V gene sequence: CDR1 SGHTA, CDR2 FQGNSA. The V gene end was trimmed by 5 bases and the J gene end by 7 bases; junction bases not matched to a gene: 14.